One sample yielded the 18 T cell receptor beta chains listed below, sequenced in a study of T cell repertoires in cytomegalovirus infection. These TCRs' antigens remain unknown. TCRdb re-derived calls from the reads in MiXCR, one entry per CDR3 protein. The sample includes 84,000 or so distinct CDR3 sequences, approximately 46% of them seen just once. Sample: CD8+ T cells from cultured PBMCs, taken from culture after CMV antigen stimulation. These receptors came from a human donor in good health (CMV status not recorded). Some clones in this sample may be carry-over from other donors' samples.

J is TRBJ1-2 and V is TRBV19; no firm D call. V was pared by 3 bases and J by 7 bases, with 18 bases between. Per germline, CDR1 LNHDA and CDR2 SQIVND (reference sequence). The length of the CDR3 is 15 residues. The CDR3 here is CASSMGSTPWPGYTF. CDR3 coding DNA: TGTGCCAGTAGTATGGGATCGACACCTTGGCCTGGCTACACCTTC.

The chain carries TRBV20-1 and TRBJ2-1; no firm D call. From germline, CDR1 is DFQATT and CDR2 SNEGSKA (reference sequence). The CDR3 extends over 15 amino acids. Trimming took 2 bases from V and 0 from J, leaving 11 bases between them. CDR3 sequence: CSARFPTSSYNEQFF. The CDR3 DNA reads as TGCAGTGCTAGATTCCCCACGAGCTCCTACAATGAGCAGTTCTTC.

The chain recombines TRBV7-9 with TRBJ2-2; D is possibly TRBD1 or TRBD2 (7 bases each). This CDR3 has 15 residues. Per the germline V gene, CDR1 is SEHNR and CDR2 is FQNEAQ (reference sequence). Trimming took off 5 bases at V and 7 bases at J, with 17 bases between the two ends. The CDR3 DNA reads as TGTGCCAGCAGCCCGCAGGGGGGGAGCAGCGGGGAGCTGTTTTTT. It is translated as CASSPQGGSSGELFF.

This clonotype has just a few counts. CDR3 DNA sequence: TGTGCCAGCAGCCAGGACAGTTACGAGCAGTACTTC. This encodes CASSQDSYEQYF. The chain carries TRBV7-9 and TRBJ2-7; the D gene is possibly TRBD1 (6 bases). Germline assignment: CDR1 SEHNR and CDR2 FQNEAQ (reference sequence). Trimming left V 5 bases short and J 4 bases short, with 9 bases between. This CDR3 has 12 residues.

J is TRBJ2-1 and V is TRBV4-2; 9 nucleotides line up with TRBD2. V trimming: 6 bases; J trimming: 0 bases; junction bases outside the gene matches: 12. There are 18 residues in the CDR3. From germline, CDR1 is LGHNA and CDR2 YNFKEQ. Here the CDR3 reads CASRKNHFSGSSYNEQFF. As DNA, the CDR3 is TGTGCCAGCAGGAAGAATCATTTTAGCGGGAGCTCCTACAATGAGCAGTTCTTC.

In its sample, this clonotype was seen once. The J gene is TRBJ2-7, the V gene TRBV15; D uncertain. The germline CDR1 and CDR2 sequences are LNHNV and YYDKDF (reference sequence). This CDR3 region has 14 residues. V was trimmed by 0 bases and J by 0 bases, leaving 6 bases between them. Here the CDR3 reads CATSRDQSSYEQYF. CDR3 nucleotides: TGTGCCACCAGCAGAGATCAGAGCTCCTACGAGCAGTACTTC. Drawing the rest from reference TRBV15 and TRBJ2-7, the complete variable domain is DAMVIQNPRYQVTQFGKPVTLSCSQTLNHNVMYWYQQKSSQAPKLLFHYYDKDFNNEADTPDNFQSRRPNTSFCFLDIRSPGLGDTAMYLCATSRDQSSYEQYFGPGTRLTVT.

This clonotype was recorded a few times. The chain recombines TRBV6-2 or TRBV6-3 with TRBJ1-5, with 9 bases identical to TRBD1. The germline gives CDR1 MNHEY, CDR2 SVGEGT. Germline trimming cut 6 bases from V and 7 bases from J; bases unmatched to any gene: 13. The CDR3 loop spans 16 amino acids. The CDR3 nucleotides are TGTGCCAGCAGCCGGGATTTCGGGACAGGGTACCAGCCCCAGCATTTT. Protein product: CASSRDFGTGYQPQHF.

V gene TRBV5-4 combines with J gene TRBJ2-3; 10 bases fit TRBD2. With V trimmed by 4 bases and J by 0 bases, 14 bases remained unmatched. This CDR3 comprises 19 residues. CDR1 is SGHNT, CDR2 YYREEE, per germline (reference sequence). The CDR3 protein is CASSHPWRTSGPSTDTQYF. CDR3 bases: TGTGCCAGCAGCCACCCGTGGCGGACTAGCGGACCTAGCACAGATACGCAGTATTTT.

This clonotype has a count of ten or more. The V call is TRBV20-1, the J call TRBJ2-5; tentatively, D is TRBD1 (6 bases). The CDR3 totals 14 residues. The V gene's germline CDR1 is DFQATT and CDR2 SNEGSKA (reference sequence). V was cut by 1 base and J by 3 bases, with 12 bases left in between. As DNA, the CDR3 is TGCAGTGCTAGAGCGGGACACCCGGAAGAGACCCAGTACTTC. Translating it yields CSARAGHPEETQYF.

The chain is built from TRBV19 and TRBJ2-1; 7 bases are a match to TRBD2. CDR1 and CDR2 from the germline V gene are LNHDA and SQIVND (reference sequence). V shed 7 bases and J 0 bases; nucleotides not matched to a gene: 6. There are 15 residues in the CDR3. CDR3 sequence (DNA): TGTGCCAGTAACCACGGGGGGAGCTCCTACAATGAGCAGTTCTTC. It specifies CASNHGGSSYNEQFF.

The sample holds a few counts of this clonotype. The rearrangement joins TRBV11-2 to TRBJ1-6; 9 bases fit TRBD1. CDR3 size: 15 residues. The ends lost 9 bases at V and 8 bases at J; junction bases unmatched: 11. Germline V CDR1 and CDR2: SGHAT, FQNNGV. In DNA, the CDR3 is TGTGCCAGTGGGGCCAGGGACAGGGTTGATTCACCCCTCCACTTT. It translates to CASGARDRVDSPLHF.

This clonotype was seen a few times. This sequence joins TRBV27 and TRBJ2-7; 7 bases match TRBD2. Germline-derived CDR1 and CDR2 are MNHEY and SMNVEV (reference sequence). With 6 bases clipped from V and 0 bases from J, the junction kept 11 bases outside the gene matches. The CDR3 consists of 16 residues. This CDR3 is CASSPSLGGSSYEQYF. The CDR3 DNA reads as TGTGCCAGCAGCCCATCACTTGGCGGGAGCTCCTACGAGCAGTACTTC.

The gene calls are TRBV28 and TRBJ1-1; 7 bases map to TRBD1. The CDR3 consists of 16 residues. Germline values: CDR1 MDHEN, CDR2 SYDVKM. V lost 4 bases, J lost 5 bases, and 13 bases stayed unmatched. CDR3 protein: CASSSPDRAQGTEAFF. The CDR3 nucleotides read TGTGCCAGCAGTTCGCCCGACAGGGCCCAGGGGACTGAAGCTTTCTTT.

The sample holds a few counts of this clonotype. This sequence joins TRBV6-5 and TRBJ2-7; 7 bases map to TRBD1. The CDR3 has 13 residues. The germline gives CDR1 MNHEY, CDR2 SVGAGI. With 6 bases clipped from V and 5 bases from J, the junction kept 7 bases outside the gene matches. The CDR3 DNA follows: TGTGCCAGCAGGAGACAGGGTCGGGACGAGCAGTACTTC. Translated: CASRRQGRDEQYF.

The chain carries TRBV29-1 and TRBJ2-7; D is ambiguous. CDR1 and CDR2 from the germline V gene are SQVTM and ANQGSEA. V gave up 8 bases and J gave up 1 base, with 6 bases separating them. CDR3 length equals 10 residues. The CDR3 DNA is TGCAGCCATCCTTCCTACGAGCAGTACTTC. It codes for CSHPSYEQYF.

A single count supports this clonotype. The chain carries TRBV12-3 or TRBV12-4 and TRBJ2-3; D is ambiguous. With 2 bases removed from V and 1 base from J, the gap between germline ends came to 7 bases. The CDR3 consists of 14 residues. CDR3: CASSLPWGTDTQYF. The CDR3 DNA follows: TGTGCCAGCAGTTTACCCTGGGGCACAGATACGCAGTATTTT.

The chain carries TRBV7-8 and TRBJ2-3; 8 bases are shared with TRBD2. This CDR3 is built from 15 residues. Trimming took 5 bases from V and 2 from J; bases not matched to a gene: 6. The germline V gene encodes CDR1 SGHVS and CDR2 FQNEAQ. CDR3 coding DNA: TGTGCCAGCAGCCCAGTAGCGGGATACACAGATACGCAGTATTTT. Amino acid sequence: CASSPVAGYTDTQYF.

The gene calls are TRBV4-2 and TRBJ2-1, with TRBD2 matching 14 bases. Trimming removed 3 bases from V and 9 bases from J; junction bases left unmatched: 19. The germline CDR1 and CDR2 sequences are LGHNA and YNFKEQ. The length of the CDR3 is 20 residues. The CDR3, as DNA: TGTGCCAGCAGCCAGACTCCGGGGACTAGCGGGAGATTAAGCATGGGTGAGCAGTTCTTC. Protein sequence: CASSQTPGTSGRLSMGEQFF.